These T cell receptor beta chains were read from a single sample in a study of technical replicates of blood from a few donors. Libraries were prepared by immunoSEQ multiplex PCR; TCRdb keeps only in-frame clonotypes and omits some of them. The sample carries tens of thousands of clones, about 95% recorded once. Sequenced sample: T cells isolated from PBMCs. Every receptor here comes from a human donor in good health. CDR3s include the opening cysteine and the closing phenylalanine or tryptophan. The order of the fields is J gene, D gene, V gene, clone size, CDR3 DNA, CDR3 protein. A D gene is named only where the DNA matches it firmly. For some rows the clone size is stated as once, few or many, or as a class when expanded; others skip it.

j_call: TRBJ2-1; d_call: -; v_call: TRBV5-1; clone_size: -; cdr3_nt: TGCGCCAGCAGCTTCCGCGGGCCCTCCTACAATGAGCAGTTCTTC; cdr3_aa: CASSFRGPSYNEQFF
j_call: TRBJ1-2; d_call: TRBD1; v_call: TRBV14; clone_size: -; cdr3_nt: TGTGCCAGCAGCGAGGGGACAGCGGCATACTATGGCTACACCTTC; cdr3_aa: CASSEGTAAYYGYTF
j_call: TRBJ1-5; d_call: -; v_call: TRBV20-1; clone_size: -; cdr3_nt: TGCAGTGCTACCCGAGGATGGCCCCAGCATTTT; cdr3_aa: CSATRGWPQHF
j_call: TRBJ1-4; d_call: TRBD1; v_call: TRBV29-1; clone_size: -; cdr3_nt: TGCAGCGCCGGGACAGTTAATGAAAAACTGTTTTTT; cdr3_aa: CSAGTVNEKLFF
j_call: TRBJ1-2; d_call: -; v_call: TRBV27; clone_size: once; cdr3_nt: TGTGCCAGCAGTTACGCTGGCATGGAGGGCTACACCTTC; cdr3_aa: CASSYAGMEGYTF
j_call: TRBJ2-1; d_call: -; v_call: TRBV4-2; clone_size: -; cdr3_nt: TGTGCCAGCAGCCAGATAGCGGACTCCTACAATGAGCAGTTCTTC; cdr3_aa: CASSQIADSYNEQFF
j_call: TRBJ2-2; d_call: -; v_call: TRBV25-1; clone_size: -; cdr3_nt: TGTGCCAGCAGTGAATATATAGCCGGCACCGGGGAGCTGTTTTTT; cdr3_aa: CASSEYIAGTGELFF
j_call: TRBJ1-2; d_call: -; v_call: TRBV4-1; clone_size: -; cdr3_nt: TGCGCCAGCAGCCCCAAAAGCTCTTATGGCTACACCTTC; cdr3_aa: CASSPKSSYGYTF
j_call: TRBJ2-7; d_call: -; v_call: TRBV19; clone_size: -; cdr3_nt: TGTGCCAGTAGTACCCGCCAGAGACACAACGAGCAGTACTTC; cdr3_aa: CASSTRQRHNEQYF
j_call: TRBJ2-5; d_call: -; v_call: TRBV19; clone_size: -; cdr3_nt: TGTGCCAGCCCATTTTCTTACATGGGGGCGTTAAAGACCCAGTACTTC; cdr3_aa: CASPFSYMGALKTQYF
j_call: TRBJ2-1; d_call: -; v_call: TRBV11-2; clone_size: -; cdr3_nt: TGTGCCAGCAACCCGTTACAGGGTTTGTACAATGAGCAGTTCTTC; cdr3_aa: CASNPLQGLYNEQFF
j_call: TRBJ2-3; d_call: TRBD1; v_call: TRBV5-1; clone_size: -; cdr3_nt: TGCGCCAGCAGCTTGGCCCCTACAGGGGCTAGCACAGATACGCAGTATTTT; cdr3_aa: CASSLAPTGASTDTQYF
j_call: TRBJ2-2; d_call: TRBD1; v_call: TRBV29-1; clone_size: -; cdr3_nt: TGCAGCGTCCATACGACAGGGATCACCGGGGAGCTGTTTTTT; cdr3_aa: CSVHTTGITGELFF
j_call: TRBJ2-5; d_call: -; v_call: TRBV2; clone_size: -; cdr3_nt: TGTGCCAGCAGTGAAGCGGAGCGTGACGAGACCCAGTACTTC; cdr3_aa: CASSEAERDETQYF
j_call: TRBJ2-2; d_call: TRBD2; v_call: TRBV6-6; clone_size: -; cdr3_nt: TGTGCCAGCAGTTATCTAGCGGGAGGAGGTACCGGGGAGCTGTTTTTT; cdr3_aa: CASSYLAGGGTGELFF
j_call: TRBJ1-1; d_call: -; v_call: TRBV29-1; clone_size: -; cdr3_nt: TGCAGCGGCAGTCATCCCGACACTGAAGCTTTCTTT; cdr3_aa: CSGSHPDTEAFF
j_call: TRBJ1-1; d_call: -; v_call: TRBV27; clone_size: -; cdr3_nt: TGTGCCAGCAGTTTTGGCAGGGGAGGGCCTGAAGCTTTCTTT; cdr3_aa: CASSFGRGGPEAFF
j_call: TRBJ2-1; d_call: TRBD2; v_call: TRBV28; clone_size: -; cdr3_nt: TGTGCCAGCAGTTTTCGACTCGGGCTAGCGGGAGCAGCCGGCCATGAGCAGTTCTTC; cdr3_aa: CASSFRLGLAGAAGHEQFF
j_call: TRBJ2-7; d_call: TRBD1; v_call: TRBV28; clone_size: -; cdr3_nt: TGTGCCAGCAGTTTCAGGACAGGTTACGAGCAGTACTTC; cdr3_aa: CASSFRTGYEQYF
j_call: TRBJ2-1; d_call: TRBD1; v_call: TRBV5-1; clone_size: -; cdr3_nt: TGCGCCAGCAGCCCCCGGGACAGCACCAATGAGCAGTTCTTC; cdr3_aa: CASSPRDSTNEQFF
j_call: TRBJ1-1; d_call: TRBD1; v_call: TRBV6-1; clone_size: -; cdr3_nt: TGTGCCAGCAGTGGACAGGGTAACACTGAAGCTTTCTTT; cdr3_aa: CASSGQGNTEAFF
j_call: TRBJ2-7; d_call: -; v_call: TRBV19; clone_size: -; cdr3_nt: TGTGCCAGTAGTATCGGAGGGATTTTCGAGCAGTACTTC; cdr3_aa: CASSIGGIFEQYF
j_call: TRBJ2-2; d_call: TRBD1; v_call: TRBV19; clone_size: -; cdr3_nt: TGTGCCAGTAGTATAGATGCCAAAAAGGACAGGGTGTACACCGGGGAGCTGTTTTTT; cdr3_aa: CASSIDAKKDRVYTGELFF
j_call: TRBJ2-1; d_call: -; v_call: TRBV7-9; clone_size: -; cdr3_nt: TGTGCCAGCAGCACTCCCCGAGGACAGACGACATACAATGAGCAGTTCTTC; cdr3_aa: CASSTPRGQTTYNEQFF
j_call: TRBJ2-7; d_call: -; v_call: TRBV29-1; clone_size: -; cdr3_nt: TGCAGCGTTGAAATCAGGGCCTACGAGCAGTACTTC; cdr3_aa: CSVEIRAYEQYF
j_call: TRBJ2-7; d_call: -; v_call: TRBV7-3; clone_size: -; cdr3_nt: TGTGCCAGCAGCTTATCACAGGCCTACGAGCAGTACTTC; cdr3_aa: CASSLSQAYEQYF
j_call: TRBJ2-7; d_call: -; v_call: TRBV28; clone_size: -; cdr3_nt: TGTGCCAGCCTTCGCGGGACTTACGAGCAGTACTTC; cdr3_aa: CASLRGTYEQYF
j_call: TRBJ2-5; d_call: TRBD2; v_call: TRBV7-2; clone_size: -; cdr3_nt: TGTGCCAGCAGCCCTCAGACTAGCGGAGGAGAGACCCAGTACTTC; cdr3_aa: CASSPQTSGGETQYF
j_call: TRBJ2-2; d_call: -; v_call: TRBV5-1; clone_size: -; cdr3_nt: TGCGCCAGCAGCCCCCGTACAGGGACGATGAACACCGGGGAGCTGTTTTTT; cdr3_aa: CASSPRTGTMNTGELFF
j_call: TRBJ2-1; d_call: TRBD2; v_call: TRBV5-1; clone_size: -; cdr3_nt: TGCGCCAGCAGCGTAAATCTAGCGGCTAAATACAATGAGCAGTTCTTC; cdr3_aa: CASSVNLAAKYNEQFF
j_call: TRBJ2-3; d_call: TRBD1; v_call: TRBV7-6; clone_size: -; cdr3_nt: TGTGCCAGCAGCCCGTATACCAGGGGGCGAAGCACAGATACGCAGTATTTT; cdr3_aa: CASSPYTRGRSTDTQYF
j_call: TRBJ2-7; d_call: -; v_call: TRBV4-1; clone_size: -; cdr3_nt: TGCGCCAGCAGCCACGGCTACGAGCAGTACTTC; cdr3_aa: CASSHGYEQYF
j_call: TRBJ1-2; d_call: -; v_call: TRBV28; clone_size: -; cdr3_nt: TGTGCCAGCAGTCCCCCAGGGTCCTATGGCTACACCTTC; cdr3_aa: CASSPPGSYGYTF
j_call: TRBJ2-2; d_call: TRBD1; v_call: TRBV29-1; clone_size: -; cdr3_nt: TGCAGCGCCAGTGTCCGGGACAGGGGACTCACCGGGGAGCTGTTTTTT; cdr3_aa: CSASVRDRGLTGELFF
j_call: TRBJ1-5; d_call: -; v_call: TRBV29-1; clone_size: -; cdr3_nt: TGCAGCGTTGGGACAGCAAATCAGCCCCAGCATTTT; cdr3_aa: CSVGTANQPQHF
j_call: TRBJ2-1; d_call: -; v_call: TRBV7-3; clone_size: -; cdr3_nt: TGTGCCAGCAGCGCCGGGGACTTAGGTGAGCAGTTCTTC; cdr3_aa: CASSAGDLGEQFF
j_call: TRBJ1-1; d_call: TRBD1; v_call: TRBV6-1; clone_size: few; cdr3_nt: TGTGCCAGCAGTGAGACAGGGGGGAGAACTGAAGCTTTCTTT; cdr3_aa: CASSETGGRTEAFF
j_call: TRBJ1-4; d_call: TRBD1; v_call: TRBV19; clone_size: -; cdr3_nt: TGTGCCAGTAGTATCGGGACAGGGAATGAAAAACTGTTTTTT; cdr3_aa: CASSIGTGNEKLFF
j_call: TRBJ2-5; d_call: -; v_call: TRBV10-1; clone_size: -; cdr3_nt: TGCGCCAGCAGTGCCGGGACACCGACAGAGACCCAGTACTTC; cdr3_aa: CASSAGTPTETQYF
j_call: TRBJ2-5; d_call: -; v_call: TRBV29-1; clone_size: -; cdr3_nt: TGCAGCGTTGGGGGGCCCCAGTACTTC; cdr3_aa: CSVGGPQYF
j_call: TRBJ1-4; d_call: -; v_call: TRBV15; clone_size: -; cdr3_nt: TGTGCCACCAGCAGAGTTCCCCTTGAGGTAGCAACTAATGAAAAACTGTTTTTT; cdr3_aa: CATSRVPLEVATNEKLFF
j_call: TRBJ1-5; d_call: TRBD1; v_call: TRBV5-1; clone_size: -; cdr3_nt: TGCGCCAGCAGCTTGGGGACGGGTATATGGCAGGGGGCCGGCAATCAGCCCCAGCATTTT; cdr3_aa: CASSLGTGIWQGAGNQPQHF
j_call: TRBJ2-7; d_call: TRBD2; v_call: TRBV7-9; clone_size: once; cdr3_nt: TGTGCCAGCAGCTTACGAGCGGGAGATGTCTACGAGCAGTACTTC; cdr3_aa: CASSLRAGDVYEQYF
j_call: TRBJ1-5; d_call: -; v_call: TRBV25-1; clone_size: -; cdr3_nt: TGTGCCAGCAGTCTTTTGACAGTCAATCAGCCCCAGCATTTT; cdr3_aa: CASSLLTVNQPQHF
j_call: TRBJ1-1; d_call: TRBD1; v_call: TRBV11-2; clone_size: -; cdr3_nt: TGTGCCAGCAGCTTGCCAGGGGGCGGCACTGAAGCTTTCTTT; cdr3_aa: CASSLPGGGTEAFF
j_call: TRBJ1-4; d_call: -; v_call: TRBV6-5; clone_size: -; cdr3_nt: TGTGCCAGCAGCCCGGGAGGTAGGGGTAATGAAAAACTGTTTTTT; cdr3_aa: CASSPGGRGNEKLFF
j_call: TRBJ2-5; d_call: TRBD1; v_call: TRBV5-6; clone_size: -; cdr3_nt: TGTGCCAGCAACAGGGGAGAGACCCAGTACTTC; cdr3_aa: CASNRGETQYF
j_call: TRBJ1-5; d_call: -; v_call: TRBV27; clone_size: -; cdr3_nt: TGTGCCAGCAGTATGGACAAAGGGCGCAATCAGCCCCAGCATTTT; cdr3_aa: CASSMDKGRNQPQHF
j_call: TRBJ2-7; d_call: TRBD2; v_call: TRBV29-1; clone_size: once; cdr3_nt: TGCAGCGTTTCGGTAGCGGGGCCCTACGAGCAGTACTTC; cdr3_aa: CSVSVAGPYEQYF